A single sample gave rise to the 6 T cell receptor beta chains below, sequenced in a study of cytomegalovirus exposure and HLA in healthy donors (dated by TCRdb to about 2017). Libraries were constructed by the immunoSEQ multiplex PCR assay. For the multiplex PCR, a mixture combining 60 forward primers for TCR Vbeta segments and 13 reverse primers for TCR Jbeta segments was used. TCRdb retrieved this table from immuneACCESS and kept in-frame rearrangements only. Not all clones are present; in checked studies, unresolved V genes account for under half, and no reason is known for the remainder. Recorded for this sample are 160,000 or so clones; less than 80% of them occurred a single time. Together, the top ten hold around 0.69% of the sample. The sample was PBMCs. These receptors originate from a woman in her 40s in good health and CMV-seronegative.

This clone was seen once. Written as DNA, the CDR3 is TGTGCCAGCAGCTTTTCACAGGGGGATTCACCCCTCCACTTT. Translated, it gives CASSFSQGDSPLHF. This chain joins TRBV7-9 and TRBJ1-6; 8 positions match TRBD1. V was pared by 3 bases and J by 8 bases, with 3 bases of the junction left unmatched. Germline CDR1 and CDR2: SEHNR and FQNEAQ (reference sequence). The CDR3 has 14 residues. Drawing the rest from reference TRBV7-9 and TRBJ1-6, the complete variable domain is DTGVSQNPRHKITKRGQNVTFRCDPISEHNRLYWYRQTLGQGPEFLTYFQNEAQLEKSRLLSDRFSAERPKGSFSTLEIQRTEQGDSAMYLCASSFSQGDSPLHFGNGTRLTVT.

A few counts support this clone. The chain carries TRBV10-3 and TRBJ2-7; D remains unclear. With 8 bases removed from V and 7 bases from J, the gap between germline ends came to 9 bases. Germline V gives CDR1 ENHRY, CDR2 SYGVKD. The CDR3 sequence is 10 residues long. CDR3 residues: CAIPTREQYF. CDR3 nucleotide sequence: TGTGCCATCCCTACGCGAGAGCAGTACTTC.

The chain is built from TRBV7-6 and TRBJ2-5; D is perhaps TRBD1 (6 bases). Deletions cut 6 bases from V and 2 bases from J, with 10 bases between. Germline-derived CDR1 and CDR2 are SGHVS and FNYEAQ. This CDR3 contains 13 residues. As DNA, the CDR3 is TGTGCCAGCAGTACAGGGTTGCAAGAGACCCAGTACTTC. Residues: CASSTGLQETQYF.

J is TRBJ2-3 and V is TRBV4-1, with D perhaps TRBD2 (5 bases). The ends were cut back, 4 bases at V and 0 bases at J, with 11 bases in the middle. The CDR3 runs 15 residues. Germline V gene data show CDR1 as MGHRA and CDR2 as YSYEKL. The CDR3 DNA is TGCGCCAGCAGCCCGCAGCGGAGGAGCACAGATACGCAGTATTTT. Protein product: CASSPQRRSTDTQYF.

This clone was seen only once. The chain is built from TRBV18 and TRBJ2-3; 13 bases match TRBD2. The CDR3 has 18 residues. The V gene end was trimmed by 1 base and the J gene end by 6 bases; junction bases not matched to a gene: 10. Germline values: CDR1 KGHSH, CDR2 LQKENI. Here the CDR3 DNA reads TGTGCCAGCTCACCACGACGAACACTAGCGGGGGGGCCGGATACGCAGTATTTT. It translates to CASSPRRTLAGGPDTQYF.

This clone appeared once. V gene TRBV11-3 combines with J gene TRBJ2-5; D may be TRBD2 (7 bases). The CDR3 runs to 15 residues. CDR1 is SGHNT and CDR2 is YENEEA in the germline V gene. V lost 5 bases to trimming and J lost 3 bases, with 16 bases between them. The CDR3 DNA is TGTGCCAGCAGCGGGGGGGCGGGAGAAGAAGAGACCCAGTACTTC. It yields the protein CASSGGAGEEETQYF.